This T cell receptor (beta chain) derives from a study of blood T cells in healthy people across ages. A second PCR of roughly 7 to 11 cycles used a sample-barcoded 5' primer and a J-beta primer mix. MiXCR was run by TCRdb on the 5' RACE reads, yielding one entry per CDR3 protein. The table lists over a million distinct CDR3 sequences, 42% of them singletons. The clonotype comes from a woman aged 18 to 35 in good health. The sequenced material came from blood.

The CDR3 bases are TGCAGTGCCCCCCGTGCTGGCAGGGGGTTCCGCGAGCAGTACTTC. Amino acids: CSAPRAGRGFREQYF. The V gene is TRBV20-1, the J gene TRBJ2-7; 7 nucleotides agree with TRBD1. CDR3 size: 15 residues. Germline CDR1 and CDR2: DFQATT and SNEGSKA (reference sequence). Trimming removed 6 bases from V and 6 bases from J; junction bases left unmatched: 17.